These 28 T cell receptor beta chains share one sample of origin, sequenced in a study of CD8+ T cells in alopecia areata. RNA extraction was followed by reverse transcription into cDNA, which acted as the sequencing template. Profiled with immunoSEQ multiplex PCR; TCRdb holds only in-frame clones, not every one. This sample has about 110,000 clones; about 60% occur once, and the top ten carry roughly a quarter. The sample taken for sequencing was NKG2D-low CD8+ T cells sorted from blood. The origin of the receptors is a human donor with alopecia areata.

This sequence joins TRBV6-5 and TRBJ2-6; D is undetermined. V was shortened by 2 bases and J by 8 bases, with 16 bases between the two germline ends. This CDR3 is built from 16 residues. The germline gives CDR1 MNHEY, CDR2 SVGAGI. CDR3 bases: TGTGCCAGCAGTTACGATACACCCATCGGTCCCAACGTCCTGACTTTC. The encoded protein is CASSYDTPIGPNVLTF.

This chain uses TRBV5-1 with TRBJ1-4, with D unclear. Germline CDR1 is SGHRS and CDR2 is YFSETQ. This CDR3 has 14 residues. Trimming left V 2 bases short and J 3 bases short, with 8 bases between. The CDR3 nucleotides read TGCGCCAGCAGCTTCTTAACACCTAATGAAAAACTGTTTTTT. This codes for CASSFLTPNEKLFF.

This clone was detected once. J is TRBJ2-5 and V is TRBV6-5; D is unresolved. Germline CDR1 MNHEY, CDR2 SVGAGI. This CDR3 comprises 13 residues. V shed 10 bases and J shed 3 bases, with 15 bases lying between them. The CDR3 DNA reads TGTGCCACCGGAAGGGCGTCGAAAGAGACCCAGTACTTC. Its translation is CATGRASKETQYF.

V usage is TRBV27 and J usage is TRBJ2-6; 7 bases match TRBD1. The CDR3 contains 16 residues. Germline V gives CDR1 MNHEY, CDR2 SMNVEV (reference sequence). With 4 bases clipped from V and 4 bases from J, the junction kept 7 bases outside the gene matches. CDR3 protein: CASSSTGLSGANVLTF. DNA of the CDR3: TGTGCCAGCAGTTCGACAGGGTTGTCCGGGGCCAACGTCCTGACTTTC.

The J gene is TRBJ2-3, the V gene TRBV29-1, with 8 bases that match TRBD1. J was trimmed by 1 base and V by 3 bases; bases with no gene match: 12. CDR1 and CDR2 from the germline V gene are SQVTM and ANQGSEA. The CDR3 extends over 17 amino acids. Here the CDR3 DNA reads TGCAGCGTTGATTCGCTCTGGCAGGGGGCTCGCACAGATACGCAGTATTTT. It codes for CSVDSLWQGARTDTQYF.

The rearrangement uses TRBV4-1 and TRBJ1-2; no reliable D call. The ends were cut back, 5 bases at V and 4 bases at J, with 8 bases in the middle. The germline CDR1 and CDR2 sequences are MGHRA and YSYEKL. The CDR3 is 12 residues long. CDR3 DNA sequence: TGCGCCAGCAGCAGCCGAACCTATGGCTACACCTTC. Translated: CASSSRTYGYTF.

This clone was seen just once. The chain is built from TRBV29-1 and TRBJ2-1; weak D call: TRBD2 (5 bases). Germline values: CDR1 SQVTM, CDR2 ANQGSEA. V lost 6 bases and J 6 bases, leaving 18 bases between the germline ends. The CDR3 length is 14 residues. The CDR3 DNA is TGCAGCGTGGAGGACTTCTCCCTACGCAATGAGCAGTTCTTC. Translating gives CSVEDFSLRNEQFF.

In this sample, this clone turned up a few times. This chain uses TRBV7-9 with TRBJ2-3; no definite D call. The V end lost 1 base, the J end lost 3 bases, and 11 bases lay between the germline ends. This CDR3 has 15 residues. CDR1 is SEHNR, CDR2 FQNEAQ, per germline (reference sequence). CDR3 bases: TGTGCCAGCAGCTTAGATCCCCGGTCTACAGATACGCAGTATTTT. It encodes CASSLDPRSTDTQYF.

The chain links TRBV27 to TRBJ2-1; no clear D gene. This CDR3 comprises 12 residues. V was trimmed by 7 bases and J by 8 bases, leaving 12 bases between them. The V gene's germline CDR1 is MNHEY and CDR2 SMNVEV (reference sequence). The CDR3 loop reads CASTAASDEQFF. The CDR3 DNA is TGTGCCAGCACCGCGGCCTCCGATGAGCAGTTCTTC.

The genes are TRBV5-6 and TRBJ2-3, with D maybe TRBD2 (5 bases). This CDR3 has 15 residues. The ends were cut back, 6 bases at V and 3 bases at J, with 17 bases in the middle. Per the germline V gene, CDR1 is SGHDT and CDR2 is YYEEEE. CDR3 region: CASTPAREITDTQYF. The CDR3 DNA sequence: TGTGCCAGCACTCCGGCACGGGAAATTACAGATACGCAGTATTTT.

The V and J genes are TRBV13 and TRBJ2-7; 12 positions match TRBD2. Losses at the gene ends were 3 bases for V and 2 bases for J; bases not matched to a gene: 5. This CDR3 has 16 amino acids. CDR1 is PRHDT and CDR2 is FYEKMQ in the germline V gene (reference sequence). The CDR3 sequence is CASSFRLAGVPYEQYF. The DNA for the CDR3 is TGTGCCAGCAGCTTCAGACTAGCGGGAGTACCCTACGAGCAGTACTTC.

The V and J genes are TRBV29-1 and TRBJ2-7; TRBD1 aligns across 9 bases. Unmatched junction bases numbered 4, after V lost 7 bases and J lost 6 bases. The germline V gene encodes CDR1 SQVTM and CDR2 ANQGSEA. CDR3 length: 11 residues. CDR3 loop: CSAGTGFEQYF. DNA of the CDR3: TGCAGCGCCGGGACAGGGTTCGAGCAGTACTTC.

About this clone: Other DNA sequences in the sample encode the same CDR3. The chain employs TRBV27 and TRBJ2-5, with D perhaps TRBD1 (6 bases). CDR1 is MNHEY and CDR2 is SMNVEV in the germline V gene (reference sequence). V dropped 1 base and J dropped 5 bases, with 8 bases sitting between them. The CDR3 sequence is 13 residues long. As DNA, the CDR3 is TGTGCCAGCAGTTTATTCAGGGGTGAGACCCAGTACTTC. Protein sequence: CASSLFRGETQYF.

This clone has just a few counts. This chain connects TRBV2 to TRBJ2-2, with 10 nucleotides matching TRBD2. The CDR3 has 15 residues. The V gene's germline CDR1 is SNHLY and CDR2 FYNNEI. V lost 10 bases, J lost 6 bases, and 11 bases stayed unmatched. The CDR3 reads CATDGGSGRPGELFF. In DNA, the CDR3 is TGTGCCACCGATGGGGGTAGCGGGAGGCCCGGGGAGCTGTTTTTT.

This chain links TRBV4-1 with TRBJ2-1; D assignment may be TRBD1 or TRBD2 (5 bases each). With 5 bases removed from V and 1 base from J, the gap between germline ends came to 12 bases. In germline, CDR1 is MGHRA, CDR2 YSYEKL. CDR3 size: 15 residues. DNA of the CDR3: TGCGCCAGCAGCAACCGGGACGGTTCCTACAATGAGCAGTTCTTC. Translation: CASSNRDGSYNEQFF.

This clone was detected once. This sequence joins TRBV11-2 and TRBJ1-2; D unresolved. The CDR3 is 13 amino acids. Germline lookup yields CDR1 SGHAT and CDR2 FQNNGV. The germline V and J ends were trimmed by 5 bases and 8 bases, with 15 bases remaining between them. DNA for the CDR3: TGTGCCAGCAGCCTAGCCCCGGGGAGGGGCTACACCTTC. As protein: CASSLAPGRGYTF.

The CDR3 loop reads CASSLEGHMDEQYF. CDR3 nucleotide sequence: TGTGCCAGCAGTCTAGAGGGACATATGGACGAGCAGTACTTC. This rearrangement joins TRBV28 to TRBJ2-7; D might be TRBD1 (6 bases). CDR1 MDHEN and CDR2 SYDVKM come from the germline V gene. This CDR3 is 14 amino acids long. V was trimmed by 5 bases and J by 5 bases, leaving 16 bases between them.

The V gene is TRBV7-9, the J gene TRBJ2-7; a possible D gene is TRBD1 (6 bases). The CDR3 totals 11 residues. CDR1 and CDR2 from the germline V gene are SEHNR and FQNEAQ (reference sequence). Trimming took 8 bases from V and 6 from J, leaving 11 bases between them. The CDR3 sequence: CASADRFEQYF. CDR3 DNA sequence: TGTGCCAGCGCGGACAGATTCGAGCAGTACTTC. The full variable domain, rest sourced from reference TRBV7-9 and TRBJ2-7, is DTGVSQNPRHKITKRGQNVTFRCDPISEHNRLYWYRQTLGQGPEFLTYFQNEAQLEKSRLLSDRFSAERPKGSFSTLEIQRTEQGDSAMYLCASADRFEQYFGPGTRLTVT.

The chain is built from TRBV28 and TRBJ2-7, with D maybe TRBD2 (5 bases). Trimming removed 7 bases at V and 4 bases at J, with 14 bases between. The CDR3 has 13 amino acids. Germline loops: CDR1 MDHEN, CDR2 SYDVKM. CDR3 coding DNA: TGTGCCAGCAAGGTTGAGGGTTCTTACGAGCAGTACTTC. It translates to CASKVEGSYEQYF.

The chain carries TRBV6-1 and TRBJ2-1; no definite D call. The length of the CDR3 is 14 residues. In germline, CDR1 is MNHNS, CDR2 SASEGT. V was trimmed by 3 bases and J by 2 bases, leaving 8 bases between them. CDR3 in DNA: TGTGCCAGCAGTGACCCAGGCACCTACAATGAGCAGTTCTTC. Translating it yields CASSDPGTYNEQFF.

This clone has only a few counts. The chain employs TRBV29-1 and TRBJ2-1; TRBD1 aligns across 7 bases. The CDR3 is 15 residues long. Germline CDR1 and CDR2: SQVTM and ANQGSEA. Germline trimming cut 6 bases from V and 2 bases from J; bases unmatched to any gene: 10. The CDR3 loop reads CSVPRQGGTYNEQFF. The CDR3 DNA reads TGCAGCGTACCTCGACAGGGTGGTACCTACAATGAGCAGTTCTTC.

This chain links TRBV27 with TRBJ2-3, with 14 nucleotides matching TRBD2. CDR1 is MNHEY and CDR2 is SMNVEV in the germline V gene (reference sequence). This CDR3 is built from 16 residues. J gave up 5 bases and V 3 bases, and 4 bases lay outside the gene matches. Here the CDR3 DNA reads TGTGCCAGCAGTTTGACTAGCGGGAGGGCACAAGATACGCAGTATTTT. This translates into CASSLTSGRAQDTQYF.

This clone showed up just a few times. This chain joins TRBV28 and TRBJ2-7, with D perhaps TRBD1 (6 bases). The CDR3 totals 16 residues. Deletions cut 3 bases from V and 5 bases from J, with 20 bases between. The germline V gene encodes CDR1 MDHEN and CDR2 SYDVKM. Here the CDR3 reads CASSLRWTDPPHEQYF. As DNA, the CDR3 is TGTGCCAGCAGTTTGAGATGGACAGACCCTCCCCACGAGCAGTACTTC.

This sequence joins TRBV19 and TRBJ1-5, with 7 bases matching TRBD1. V trimming: 7 bases; J trimming: 0 bases; junction bases outside the gene matches: 6. The V gene's germline CDR1 is LNHDA and CDR2 SQIVND (reference sequence). CDR3 length: 15 residues. The CDR3 reads CASTPGGYSNQPQHF. Here the CDR3 DNA reads TGTGCCAGTACCCCAGGGGGATATAGCAATCAGCCCCAGCATTTT.

The V and J genes are TRBV27 and TRBJ2-1; TRBD2 matches 9 bases. V lost 3 bases, J lost 4 bases, and 4 bases stayed unmatched. The CDR3 extends over 15 amino acids. Germline V gene lookup returns CDR1 MNHEY and CDR2 SMNVEV (reference sequence). The CDR3: CASSFGLASYNEQFF. The CDR3, as DNA: TGTGCCAGCAGTTTCGGACTAGCGTCTTACAATGAGCAGTTCTTC.

This clone occurred a few times. The genes are TRBV28 and TRBJ2-2, with a weak D call TRBD1 (6 bases). Per the germline V gene, CDR1 is MDHEN and CDR2 is SYDVKM. Trimming took off 2 bases at V and 3 bases at J, with 7 bases between the two ends. The CDR3 length is 14 residues. As DNA, the CDR3 is TGTGCCAGCAGTTTAAGGGGGTACACCGGGGAGCTGTTTTTT. It translates to CASSLRGYTGELFF.

V is TRBV7-9 and J is TRBJ2-1; 9 bases fit TRBD2. The V and J ends lost 2 bases and 6 bases, in that order; junction bases with no gene match: 5. In germline, CDR1 is SEHNR, CDR2 FQNEAQ (reference sequence). This CDR3 is 15 amino acids long. The CDR3 region has the DNA TGTGCCAGCAGCTTACTAGCGGGATCGGGCAATGAGCAGTTCTTC. Encoded protein: CASSLLAGSGNEQFF.

This chain joins TRBV27 and TRBJ2-1, with D possibly TRBD2 on 6 matching bases. The CDR3 loop spans 12 amino acids. V lost 4 bases, J lost 5 bases, and 6 bases lay in between. Germline V gene data show CDR1 as MNHEY and CDR2 as SMNVEV (reference sequence). CDR3 loop: CASSWGDNEQFF. Here the CDR3 DNA reads TGTGCCAGCAGTTGGGGGGACAATGAGCAGTTCTTC.